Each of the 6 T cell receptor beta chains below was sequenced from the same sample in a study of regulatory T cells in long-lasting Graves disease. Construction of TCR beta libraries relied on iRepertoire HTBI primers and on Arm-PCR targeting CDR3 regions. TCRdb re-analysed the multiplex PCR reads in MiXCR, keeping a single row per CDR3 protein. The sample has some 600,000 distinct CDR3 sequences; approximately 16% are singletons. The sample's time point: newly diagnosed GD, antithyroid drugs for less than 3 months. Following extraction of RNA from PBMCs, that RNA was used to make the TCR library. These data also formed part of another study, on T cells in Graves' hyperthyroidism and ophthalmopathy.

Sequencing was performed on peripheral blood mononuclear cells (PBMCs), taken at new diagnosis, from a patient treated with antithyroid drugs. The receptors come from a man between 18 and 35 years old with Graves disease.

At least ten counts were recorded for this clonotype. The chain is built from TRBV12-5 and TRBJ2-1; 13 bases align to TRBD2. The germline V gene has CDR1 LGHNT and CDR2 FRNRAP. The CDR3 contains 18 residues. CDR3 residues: CARFGLAGAGTAYNEQFF. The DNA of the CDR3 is TGTGCCCGGTTCGGACTAGCGGGAGCCGGCACCGCATACAATGAGCAGTTCTTC.

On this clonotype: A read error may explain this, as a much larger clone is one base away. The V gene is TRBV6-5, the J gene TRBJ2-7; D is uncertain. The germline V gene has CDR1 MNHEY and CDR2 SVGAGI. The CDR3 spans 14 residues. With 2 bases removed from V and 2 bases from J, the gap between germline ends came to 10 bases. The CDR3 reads CASSYPTGAYEQYF. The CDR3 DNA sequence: TGTGCCAGCAGTTACCCGACTGGAGCCTACGAGCAGTACTTC.

The CDR3 reads CASSVRPPSANEQFF. CDR3 nucleotides: TGTGCCAGCAGTGTTCGGCCCCCGTCGGCCAATGAGCAGTTCTTC. The chain links TRBV6-1 to TRBJ2-1; D is ambiguous. Germline V gives CDR1 MNHNS, CDR2 SASEGT. The CDR3 covers 15 residues. Trimming shortened V by 4 bases and J by 6 bases, and 16 bases separated the two germline ends.

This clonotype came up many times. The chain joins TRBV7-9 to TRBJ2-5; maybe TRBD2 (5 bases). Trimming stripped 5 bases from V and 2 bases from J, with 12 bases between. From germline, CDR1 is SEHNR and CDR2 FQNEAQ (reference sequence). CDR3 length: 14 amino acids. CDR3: CASSARTGQETQYF. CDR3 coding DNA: TGTGCCAGCAGCGCGCGGACGGGACAAGAGACCCAGTACTTC.

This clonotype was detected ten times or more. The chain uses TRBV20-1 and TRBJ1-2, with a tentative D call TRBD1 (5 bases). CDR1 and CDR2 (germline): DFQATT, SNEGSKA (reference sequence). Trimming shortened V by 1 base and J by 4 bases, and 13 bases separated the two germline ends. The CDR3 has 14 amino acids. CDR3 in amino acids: CSARGLQGGYGYTF. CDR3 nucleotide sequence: TGCAGTGCTAGAGGATTGCAGGGAGGCTATGGCTACACCTTC.

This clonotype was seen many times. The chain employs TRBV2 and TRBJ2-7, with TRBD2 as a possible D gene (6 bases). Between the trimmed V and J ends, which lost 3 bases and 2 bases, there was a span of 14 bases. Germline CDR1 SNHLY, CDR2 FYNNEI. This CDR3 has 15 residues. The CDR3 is CASSEAERRAYEQYF. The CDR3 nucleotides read TGTGCCAGCAGTGAGGCGGAAAGGAGGGCCTACGAGCAGTACTTC.